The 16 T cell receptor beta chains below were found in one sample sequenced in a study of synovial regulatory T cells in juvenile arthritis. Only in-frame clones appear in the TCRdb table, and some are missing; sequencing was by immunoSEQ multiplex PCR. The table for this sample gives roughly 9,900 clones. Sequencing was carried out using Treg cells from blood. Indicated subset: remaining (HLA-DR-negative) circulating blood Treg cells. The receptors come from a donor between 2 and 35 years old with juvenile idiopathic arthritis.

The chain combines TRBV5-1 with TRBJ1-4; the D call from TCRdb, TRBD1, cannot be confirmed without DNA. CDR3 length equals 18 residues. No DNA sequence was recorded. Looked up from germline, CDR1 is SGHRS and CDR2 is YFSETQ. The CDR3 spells CASSLDPFDRGYNEKLFF.

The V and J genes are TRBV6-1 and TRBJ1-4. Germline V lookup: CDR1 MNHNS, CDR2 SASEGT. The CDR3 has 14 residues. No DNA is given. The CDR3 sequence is CASRIGGNNEKLFF.

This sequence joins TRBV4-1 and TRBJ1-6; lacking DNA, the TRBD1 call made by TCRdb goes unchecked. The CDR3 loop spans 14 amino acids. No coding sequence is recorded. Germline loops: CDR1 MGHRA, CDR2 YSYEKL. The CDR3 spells CASSHRDRASPLHF.

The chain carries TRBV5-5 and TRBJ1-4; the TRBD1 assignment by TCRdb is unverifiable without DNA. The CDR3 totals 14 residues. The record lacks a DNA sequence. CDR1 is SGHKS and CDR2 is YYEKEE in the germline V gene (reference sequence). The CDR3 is CASSLSGGNEKLFF.

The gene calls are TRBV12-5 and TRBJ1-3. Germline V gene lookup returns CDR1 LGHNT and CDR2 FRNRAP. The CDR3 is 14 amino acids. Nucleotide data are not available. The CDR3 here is CASTPSNSGNTIYF.

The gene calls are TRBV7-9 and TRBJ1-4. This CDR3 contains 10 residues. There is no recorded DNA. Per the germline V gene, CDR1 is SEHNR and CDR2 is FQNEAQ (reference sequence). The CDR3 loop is CASSLILLFF.

This CDR3 reads CASSEPGTSGNTIYF. The rearrangement links TRBV6-1 to TRBJ1-3. This CDR3 is 15 amino acids long. A DNA sequence was not provided. From germline, CDR1 is MNHNS and CDR2 SASEGT.

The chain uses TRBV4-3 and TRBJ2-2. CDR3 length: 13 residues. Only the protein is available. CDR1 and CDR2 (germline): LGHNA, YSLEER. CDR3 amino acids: CASSPRGYGELFF.

The CDR3 is CASSRSGTGELFF. This chain uses TRBV19 with TRBJ2-2; the D call from TCRdb, TRBD2, cannot be confirmed without DNA. The length of the CDR3 is 13 residues. No DNA was logged. Looked up from germline, CDR1 is LNHDA and CDR2 is SQIVND (reference sequence).

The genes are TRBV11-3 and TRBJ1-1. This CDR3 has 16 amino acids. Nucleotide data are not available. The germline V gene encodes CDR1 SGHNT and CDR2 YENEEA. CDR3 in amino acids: CASSFPMRERNTEAFF.

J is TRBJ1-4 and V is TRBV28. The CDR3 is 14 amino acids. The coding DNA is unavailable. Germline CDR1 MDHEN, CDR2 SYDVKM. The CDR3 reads CASSPFRGSEKLFF.

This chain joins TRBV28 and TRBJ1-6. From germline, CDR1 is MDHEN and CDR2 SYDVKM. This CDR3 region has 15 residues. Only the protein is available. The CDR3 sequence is CASRPTGGYNSPLHF.

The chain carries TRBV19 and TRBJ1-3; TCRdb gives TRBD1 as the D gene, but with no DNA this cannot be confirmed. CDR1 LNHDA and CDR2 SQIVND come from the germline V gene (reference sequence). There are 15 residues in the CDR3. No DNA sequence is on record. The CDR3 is CASSWPYVSGNTIYF.

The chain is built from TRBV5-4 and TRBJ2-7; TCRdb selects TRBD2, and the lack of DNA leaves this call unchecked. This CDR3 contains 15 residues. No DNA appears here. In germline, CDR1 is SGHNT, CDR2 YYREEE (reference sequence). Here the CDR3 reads CASSLAASGVLEQYF.

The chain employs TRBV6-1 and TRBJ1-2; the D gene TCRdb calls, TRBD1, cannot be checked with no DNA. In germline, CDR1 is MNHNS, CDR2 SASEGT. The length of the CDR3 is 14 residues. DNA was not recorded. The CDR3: CASSEPGQGNGYTF.

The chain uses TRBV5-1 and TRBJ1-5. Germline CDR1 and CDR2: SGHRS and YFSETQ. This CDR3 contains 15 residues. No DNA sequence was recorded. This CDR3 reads CASSVRGGSNQPQHF.